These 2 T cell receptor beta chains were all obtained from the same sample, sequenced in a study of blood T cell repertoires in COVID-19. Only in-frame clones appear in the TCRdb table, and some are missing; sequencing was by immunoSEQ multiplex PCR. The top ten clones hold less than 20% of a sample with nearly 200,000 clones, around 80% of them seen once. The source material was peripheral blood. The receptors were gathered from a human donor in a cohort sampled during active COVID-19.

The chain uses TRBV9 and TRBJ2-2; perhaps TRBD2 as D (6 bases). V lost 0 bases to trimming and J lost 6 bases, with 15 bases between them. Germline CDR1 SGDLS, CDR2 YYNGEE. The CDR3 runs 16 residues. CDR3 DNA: TGTGCCAGCAGCGTAGGTGGTGGAGGGACCCCCGGGGAGCTGTTTTTT. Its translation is CASSVGGGGTPGELFF. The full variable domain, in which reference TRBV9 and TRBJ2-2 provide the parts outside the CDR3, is DSGVTQTPKHLITATGQRVTLRCSPRSGDLSVYWYQQSLDQGLQFLIQYYNGEERAKGNILERFSAQQFPDLHSELNLSSLELGDSALYFCASSVGGGGTPGELFFGEGSRLTVL.

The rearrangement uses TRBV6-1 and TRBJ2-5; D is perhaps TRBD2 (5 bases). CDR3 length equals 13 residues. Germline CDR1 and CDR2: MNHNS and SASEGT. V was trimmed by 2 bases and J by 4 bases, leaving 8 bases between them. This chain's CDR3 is CASSEWAGETQYF. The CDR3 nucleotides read TGTGCCAGCAGTGAATGGGCGGGAGAGACCCAGTACTTC.